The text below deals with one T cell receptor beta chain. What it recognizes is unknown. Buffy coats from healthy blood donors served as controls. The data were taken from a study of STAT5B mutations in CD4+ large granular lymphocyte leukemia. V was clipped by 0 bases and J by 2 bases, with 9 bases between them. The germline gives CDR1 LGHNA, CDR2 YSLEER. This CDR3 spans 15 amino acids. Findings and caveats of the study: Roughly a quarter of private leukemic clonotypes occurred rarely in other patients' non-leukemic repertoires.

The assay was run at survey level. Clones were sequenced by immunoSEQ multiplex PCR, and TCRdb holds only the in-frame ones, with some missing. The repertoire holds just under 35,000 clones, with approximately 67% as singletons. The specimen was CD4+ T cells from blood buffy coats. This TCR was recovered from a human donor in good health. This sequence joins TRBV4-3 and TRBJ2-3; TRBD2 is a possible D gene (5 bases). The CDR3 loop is CASSQEERFTDTQYF. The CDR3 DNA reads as TGCGCCAGCAGCCAAGAGGAGCGGTTCACAGATACGCAGTATTTT.